This TCR beta chain was sequenced during a study of T cells after yellow fever vaccination. This CDR3 comprises 16 residues. In germline, CDR1 is DFQATT, CDR2 SNEGSKA (reference sequence). Each CDR3 protein gets one entry after TCRdb re-called the 5' RACE reads with MiXCR. The data show around 610,000 distinct CDR3 sequences, approximately 13% seen once. This clonotype has only a few counts. Relative to the germline gene, one junction end is altered; a read error may explain this. Material: PBMCs, obtained on the day of the yellow fever booster vaccination. The chain joins TRBV20-1 to TRBJ2-7, with a tentative D call TRBD1 (5 bases). The sequence was obtained from a man aged 25 to 40 who received the YFV17D yellow fever vaccine. In DNA form, the CDR3 reads TGCTGTGCCGGAAACCTGGGCCCAGGGAACCCCTACGAGCAGTACTTC. Translation: CCAGNLGPGNPYEQYF.